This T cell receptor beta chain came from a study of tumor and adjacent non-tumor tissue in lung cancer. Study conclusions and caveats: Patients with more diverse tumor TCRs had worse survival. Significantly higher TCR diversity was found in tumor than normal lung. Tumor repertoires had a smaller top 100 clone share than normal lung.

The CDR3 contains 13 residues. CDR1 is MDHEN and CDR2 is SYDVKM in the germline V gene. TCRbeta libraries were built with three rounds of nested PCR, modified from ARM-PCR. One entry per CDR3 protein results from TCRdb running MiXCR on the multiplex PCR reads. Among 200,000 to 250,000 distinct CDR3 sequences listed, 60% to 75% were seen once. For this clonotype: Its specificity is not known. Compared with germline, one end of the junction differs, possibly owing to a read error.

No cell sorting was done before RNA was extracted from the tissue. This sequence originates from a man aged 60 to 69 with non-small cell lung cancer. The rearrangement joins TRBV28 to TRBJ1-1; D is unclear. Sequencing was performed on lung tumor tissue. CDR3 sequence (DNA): TGTCCCAGCAGTTTTTCCATGAACACTGAAGCTTTCTTT. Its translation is CPSSFSMNTEAFF.